This T cell receptor beta chain was captured in a study of T cells in Graves' hyperthyroidism and ophthalmopathy. General study points: From stable hyperthyroidism, ophthalmopathy was set apart by a 13 V-J model.

Amplified TCR beta CDR3 regions derived from RNA transcripts. First-round RT-PCR of the TCR CDR3 relied on the HTBI primer set. TCRdb called the multiplex PCR reads again in MiXCR, with one record for every CDR3 protein. The sample has under 350,000 distinct CDR3 sequences, roughly an eighth seen once. As regards this clonotype: Antigen unknown. Lacking the conserved final phenylalanine or tryptophan, this CDR3 likely reflects a read error.

This CDR3 is built from 11 residues. Trimming took off 5 bases at V and 4 bases at J, with 8 bases between the two ends. Per germline, CDR1 SQVTM and CDR2 ANQGSEA. The sample comprised blood. The TCR sequence derives from a woman in her forties with Graves' ophthalmopathy. J is TRBJ2-5 and V is TRBV29-1, with D possibly being TRBD2 (5 bases). The CDR3 protein is CSVRGSETQYL. The CDR3 DNA sequence: TGCAGCGTTAGAGGGTCAGAGACCCAGTACCTC.